This T cell receptor beta chain was found in a study of T-cell reconstitution after alpha-beta-depleted transplantation in children. CDR3 length: 14 residues. Trimming at V came to 5 bases and at J to 2 bases, leaving 6 bases not matched to a gene. Per germline, CDR1 MNHEY and CDR2 SMNVEV (reference sequence). This clonotype has just a few counts. Unique molecular identifiers were incorporated when the TCRbeta library was constructed. Each CDR3 protein gets one entry after TCRdb re-called the PCR reads with MiXCR. The sample holds hundreds of thousands of distinct CDR3 sequences; about a sixth are singletons and the top ten take roughly 40%.

Material: PBMCs, mostly from graft donor cells, obtained 360 days after TCRalphabeta/CD19-depleted stem cell transplant. The rearrangement links TRBV27 to TRBJ2-7; 7 positions agree with TRBD1. The clonotype originates from a male patient aged 2 to 9 who had a stem cell transplant for acute lymphoblastic leukemia, so the T cells may come from the graft donor. The CDR3 region is CASSPSTGPYEQYF. CDR3 nucleotide sequence: TGTGCCAGCAGTCCATCGACAGGGCCCTACGAGCAGTACTTC.